Below, 24 T cell receptor beta chains from the same sample are listed, as sequenced in a study of T-cell memory formation after mild COVID-19. TCRdb reprocessed the 5' RACE reads via MiXCR and lists one record per CDR3 protein. The data contain hundreds of thousands of distinct CDR3 sequences, roughly 15% of them singletons. The sequencing sample was made of PBMCs or a T cell subset sorted from them (not recorded which). Every receptor here comes from a man younger than 35 who had mild COVID-19 (a few samples of this study predate the infection). Cell type and time point are not known.

A few counts support this clonotype. The gene calls are TRBV7-2 and TRBJ2-7; the D gene is possibly TRBD2 (5 bases). Trimming stripped 5 bases from V and 5 bases from J, with 10 bases between. Germline V gives CDR1 SGHTA, CDR2 FQGNSA. The CDR3 loop spans 12 amino acids. The CDR3 loop is CASSRYSDEQYF. The CDR3 DNA reads as TGTGCCAGCAGCCGGTATAGCGACGAGCAGTACTTC. Using reference TRBV7-2 and TRBJ2-7 for the parts outside the CDR3, the full variable domain is GAGVSQSPSNKVTEKGKDVELRCDPISGHTALYWYRQSLGQGLEFLIYFQGNSAPDKSGLPSDRFSAERTGGSVSTLTIQRTQQEDSAVYLCASSRYSDEQYFGPGTRLTVT.

This chain links TRBV7-9 with TRBJ1-6, with TRBD1 as a possible D gene (5 bases). V was clipped by 4 bases and J by 9 bases, with 16 bases between them. The CDR3 is 15 amino acids. Germline CDR1 and CDR2: SEHNR and FQNEAQ (reference sequence). This chain's CDR3 is CASSYFRDRGSPLHF. CDR3 nucleotide sequence: TGTGCCAGCAGCTACTTCCGGGATAGGGGTTCACCCCTCCACTTT.

This clonotype was seen repeatedly, ten times or more. The J gene is TRBJ2-3, the V gene TRBV7-2; D could derive from TRBD1 or TRBD2 (6 bases each). Looked up from germline, CDR1 is SGHTA and CDR2 is FQGNSA. There are 14 residues in the CDR3. Trimming took off 9 bases at V and 6 bases at J, with 19 bases between the two ends. CDR3 DNA: TGTGCCAGTAGCCGGAGGGGGGCCCCGGATACGCAGTATTTT. It encodes CASSRRGAPDTQYF.

The gene calls are TRBV10-3 and TRBJ2-1, with D perhaps TRBD1 or TRBD2 (5 bases each). The V and J ends lost 11 bases and 9 bases respectively, with 23 bases between them. The CDR3 sequence is 14 residues long. CDR1 and CDR2 from the germline V gene are ENHRY and SYGVKD. CDR3 DNA sequence: TGTGCCTCACGACAAGAGGGTGGGGGAAGTGAGCAGTTCTTC. Translated, it gives CASRQEGGGSEQFF.

This clonotype was recorded at least ten times. The rearrangement links TRBV10-3 to TRBJ2-3; TRBD2 agrees at 8 bases. V was pared by 5 bases and J by 0 bases, with 7 bases of the junction left unmatched. This CDR3 spans 16 amino acids. CDR1 is ENHRY, CDR2 SYGVKD, per germline. Here the CDR3 reads CAISTNSGTSTDTQYF. The CDR3 DNA follows: TGTGCCATCAGTACTAATAGCGGGACTAGCACAGATACGCAGTATTTT.

The chain joins TRBV6-1 to TRBJ2-2, with D possibly being TRBD2 (6 bases). CDR3 length: 14 residues. Trimming took 4 bases from V and 4 from J, leaving 10 bases between them. Germline CDR1 reads MNHNS; CDR2 reads SASEGT. CDR3 amino acids: CASSVLAGTGELFF. CDR3 coding DNA: TGTGCCAGCAGTGTACTAGCCGGCACCGGGGAGCTGTTTTTT.

The chain recombines TRBV9 with TRBJ2-1; TRBD1 is a possible D gene (5 bases). This CDR3 is built from 18 residues. Germline CDR1 and CDR2: SGDLS and YYNGEE. The V end was cut by 3 bases, the J end by 4 bases, with 23 bases between. CDR3: CASSEKAGALPKYNEQFF. CDR3 DNA: TGTGCCAGCAGCGAGAAGGCTGGGGCATTGCCCAAGTACAATGAGCAGTTCTTC.

The chain joins TRBV4-3 to TRBJ2-2; D gene unclear. There are 14 residues in the CDR3. Germline loops: CDR1 LGHNA, CDR2 YSLEER. V was pared by 3 bases and J by 3 bases, with 8 bases between. CDR3 in amino acids: CASSHDQYTGELFF. The DNA for the CDR3 is TGCGCCAGCAGCCATGACCAGTACACCGGGGAGCTGTTTTTT.

The rearrangement links TRBV5-1 to TRBJ2-7; D uncertain. This CDR3 is built from 14 residues. Between the trimmed V and J ends, which lost 0 bases and 1 base, there was a span of 8 bases. Germline V gives CDR1 SGHRS, CDR2 YFSETQ. CDR3 sequence: CASSLEANSYEQYF. CDR3 in DNA: TGCGCCAGCAGCTTGGAGGCCAATTCCTACGAGCAGTACTTC.

The chain uses TRBV7-2 and TRBJ2-2, with D tentatively TRBD2 (5 bases). Trimming removed 5 bases at V and 1 base at J, with 5 bases between. The germline V gene has CDR1 SGHTA and CDR2 FQGNSA. The CDR3 consists of 13 residues. CDR3 DNA: TGTGCCAGCAGCACTAGGAACACCGGGGAGCTGTTTTTT. Protein: CASSTRNTGELFF.

The chain has TRBV2 and TRBJ2-5; D is undetermined. Germline V gene lookup returns CDR1 SNHLY and CDR2 FYNNEI. The V end lost 8 bases, the J end lost 5 bases, and 12 bases lay between the germline ends. This CDR3 has 12 amino acids. This CDR3 is CASGVSRETQYF. The CDR3 coding sequence is TGTGCCAGCGGTGTCTCTCGGGAGACCCAGTACTTC.

This clonotype was recorded a few times. V and J are TRBV6-5 and TRBJ1-1; D gene uncertain. Trimming removed 0 bases from V and 0 bases from J, with 2 bases in between. The CDR3 spans 13 residues. From germline, CDR1 is MNHEY and CDR2 SVGAGI. CDR3 amino acids: CASSYSMNTEAFF. CDR3 bases: TGTGCCAGCAGTTACTCGATGAACACTGAAGCTTTCTTT.

This clonotype has a count of ten or more. The genes are TRBV20-1 and TRBJ1-2, with D hard to call. Germline V gene lookup returns CDR1 DFQATT and CDR2 SNEGSKA (reference sequence). Trimming removed 0 bases at V and 10 bases at J, with 3 bases between. This CDR3 is built from 9 residues. The CDR3 coding sequence is TGCAGTGCTAGAGATGCCTACACCTTC. As protein: CSARDAYTF.

This clonotype was seen a few times. The chain employs TRBV5-1 and TRBJ2-7; TRBD2 agrees at 8 bases. Germline assignment: CDR1 SGHRS and CDR2 YFSETQ. This CDR3 comprises 13 residues. V was clipped by 1 base and J by 3 bases; unmatched bases: 0. The CDR3 loop is CASSLTSGYEQYF. CDR3 nucleotides: TGCGCCAGCAGCTTGACTAGCGGCTACGAGCAGTACTTC.

In this sample, this clonotype turned up a few times. The chain carries TRBV12-3 or TRBV12-4 and TRBJ1-1; D is uncertain. Trimming shortened V by 5 bases and J by 4 bases, and 11 bases separated the two germline ends. The CDR3 totals 13 residues. The CDR3 protein is CASSPAGSTEAFF. DNA for the CDR3: TGTGCCAGCAGTCCGGCGGGGAGCACTGAAGCTTTCTTT.

This clonotype was counted only a few times. The chain recombines TRBV5-5 with TRBJ2-4, with a weak D call TRBD1 (5 bases). This CDR3 spans 15 amino acids. Trimming took 0 bases from V and 2 from J, leaving 9 bases between them. CDR1 is SGHKS and CDR2 is YYEKEE in the germline V gene (reference sequence). The CDR3 DNA is TGTGCCAGCAGCTTGGTCAGGGATCCCAAAAACATTCAGTACTTC. Residues: CASSLVRDPKNIQYF.

This clonotype was detected a few times. The genes are TRBV7-2 and TRBJ2-4; 16 bases map to TRBD2. This CDR3 spans 17 amino acids. V shed 5 bases and J 6 bases; nucleotides not matched to a gene: 7. Looked up from germline, CDR1 is SGHTA and CDR2 is FQGNSA. The CDR3 DNA reads TGTGCCAGCAGCGATCCGGGACTAGCGGGGGGGCTAAACATTCAGTACTTC. Translating gives CASSDPGLAGGLNIQYF.

The gene calls are TRBV6-5 and TRBJ2-5, with 7 bases that match TRBD1. Germline CDR1 and CDR2: MNHEY and SVGAGI. The CDR3 sequence is 20 residues long. The V and J ends lost 5 bases and 4 bases, in that order; junction bases with no gene match: 25. The DNA of the CDR3 is TGTGCCAGCAGTCGGGACAGTGGTCCCCGAACCGACCGACTGGGAGAGACCCAGTACTTC. This encodes CASSRDSGPRTDRLGETQYF.

The V call is TRBV12-3 or TRBV12-4, the J call TRBJ1-3; 8 bases agree with TRBD1. This CDR3 is 14 amino acids long. Trimming at V came to 6 bases and at J to 2 bases, leaving 3 bases not matched to a gene. CDR3 sequence reads: CASRQGGTGNTIYF. The CDR3 bases are TGTGCCAGCAGACAGGGGGGGACTGGAAACACCATATATTTT.

The chain links TRBV29-1 to TRBJ1-1; D possibly corresponds to TRBD1 (6 bases). The germline V gene has CDR1 SQVTM and CDR2 ANQGSEA. V was clipped by 5 bases and J by 7 bases, with 20 bases between them. This CDR3 region has 14 residues. CDR3 in amino acids: CSVTKWDIRIEAFF. The CDR3 nucleotides read TGCAGCGTTACTAAATGGGACATACGTATTGAAGCTTTCTTT. The full variable domain, completed using reference TRBV29-1 and TRBJ1-1, is SAVISQKPSRDICQRGTSLTIQCQVDSQVTMMFWYRQQPGQSLTLIATANQGSEATYESGFVIDKFPISRPNLTFSTLTVSNMSPEDSSIYLCSVTKWDIRIEAFFGQGTRLTVV.

This clonotype was counted only a few times. The chain recombines TRBV11-1 with TRBJ2-3; 7 nucleotides align to TRBD1. The length of the CDR3 is 17 residues. V shed 3 bases and J 3 bases; nucleotides not matched to a gene: 12. CDR1 is SGHAT, CDR2 FQDESV, per germline (reference sequence). CDR3 amino acids: CASSFGTARGQTDTQYF. The CDR3 coding sequence is TGTGCCAGCAGCTTCGGGACAGCCAGAGGCCAAACAGATACGCAGTATTTT.

This chain links TRBV20-1 with TRBJ2-1; TRBD2 aligns across 9 bases. The junction had 8 bases not matched to a gene; V was cut back by 5 bases and J by 0 bases. CDR1 and CDR2 from the germline V gene are DFQATT and SNEGSKA (reference sequence). This CDR3 spans 16 amino acids. Written as DNA, the CDR3 is TGCAGTGCTTCCTTTAGGCGGGGGGGCTCCTACAATGAGCAGTTCTTC. Translated: CSASFRRGGSYNEQFF.

In its sample, this clonotype was seen a few times. The germline gene is not matched at one end of the junction; a read error may be the cause. The chain joins TRBV20-1 to TRBJ1-4, with 7 bases matching TRBD1. Germline V lookup: CDR1 DFQATT, CDR2 SNEGSKA (reference sequence). The CDR3 has 14 amino acids. Written as DNA, the CDR3 is TGCAGTGCCGCCGACAGGGTAACTAAAGAAAAACTGTTTTTT. Translation gives CSAADRVTKEKLFF.

Ten or more counts support this clonotype. The chain links TRBV12-3 or TRBV12-4 to TRBJ2-5; 9 bases agree with TRBD2. This CDR3 is built from 15 residues. The trim removed 3 bases at V and 2 bases at J, leaving 4 bases unmatched. DNA of the CDR3: TGTGCCAGCAGTTTCCTAGCGGGGTCTCAAGAGACCCAGTACTTC. Its protein is CASSFLAGSQETQYF.